This T cell receptor (beta chain) was sequenced during a study of blood T cell repertoires in COVID-19 (dated by TCRdb to the early 2020s). Broadly, across the study: Samples from collaborators originated in the United States, Italy and Spain and spanned both the acute and convalescent phases of COVID-19. The prospective study material was composed of cDNA or gDNA derived from T cells, B-cell-depleted T cells, or PBMCs. Deeply sampled blood TCRbeta repertoires from subjects exposed to, actively infected with, or recovered from COVID-19 were included in the dataset. The repertoires were released in a freely available public database meant as a resource for research on the immune response to SARS-CoV-2. The samples were drawn from two sources: the first 160 participants of the ongoing ImmuneRACE study, and 1,200 or so subjects contributed by 6 global collaborators. The sample metadata nearly always contained a de-identified subject ID, COVID-19 status, age in years and sex. Where available, HLA class I and class II types were taken from metadata supplied by the sample provider and were not determined by assay-based typing.

Samples from volunteer blood donors who had recovered from COVID-19 were contributed by a second Seattle source. Each collaborating institution followed its own protocols to collect whole blood in K2EDTA tubes. For TCRbeta analysis, collaborator samples were shipped as frozen whole blood, as isolated PBMCs, or as DNA extracted from either sample type. Results and caveats for the whole study, not just this receptor: Clinical and demographic metadata were provided uncurated, with the amount varying by source and participant.

The CDR3 holds 14 amino acids from the cysteine to the phenylalanine. Solely the CDR3 DNA is kept, with 42 bases framed from the first base. V is reduced by 2 bases and J by 2 bases, leaving a spacing of 9 bases between them. The germline V gene specifies KGHSH as CDR1 and LQKENI as CDR2. With respect to this clone: Its antigen is currently not known. No clone much larger than this one lies a single base away; base qualities are absent.

TCRbeta CDR3 regions were amplified from genomic DNA by means of the immunoSEQ Assay, a bias-controlled multiplex PCR. In the source study's methods: The number of nucleated cells in each sample was estimated from the amplification of reference gene primers within the assay. To quantify the absolute abundance of each unique TCRbeta CDR3 rearrangement, sequence reads were collapsed and filtered. For each sample, productive Simpson clonality was calculated by taking the square root of Simpson's diversity index across productive rearrangements. TCRdb retrieved this table from immuneACCESS and kept in-frame rearrangements only. Not all clones are present; in checked studies, unresolved V genes account for under half, and no reason is known for the remainder. V and J calls and clone size are given by that table; D and trimming were obtained from the DNA. In this sample the table shows about 250,000 clones, roughly nine tenths of which occur a single time. 3.5% to 5.5% of the sample lies in the top ten.

The receptor comes from a woman aged 35 to 49 who had recovered from COVID-19. The sample consisted of peripheral blood. The rearranged segments are TRBV18 and TRBJ2-5, with no reliable assignment of the D segment. The bases read TGTGCCAGCTCACCAAGTCGGTTTCAAGAGACCCAGTACTTC. It translates to CASSPSRFQETQYF.